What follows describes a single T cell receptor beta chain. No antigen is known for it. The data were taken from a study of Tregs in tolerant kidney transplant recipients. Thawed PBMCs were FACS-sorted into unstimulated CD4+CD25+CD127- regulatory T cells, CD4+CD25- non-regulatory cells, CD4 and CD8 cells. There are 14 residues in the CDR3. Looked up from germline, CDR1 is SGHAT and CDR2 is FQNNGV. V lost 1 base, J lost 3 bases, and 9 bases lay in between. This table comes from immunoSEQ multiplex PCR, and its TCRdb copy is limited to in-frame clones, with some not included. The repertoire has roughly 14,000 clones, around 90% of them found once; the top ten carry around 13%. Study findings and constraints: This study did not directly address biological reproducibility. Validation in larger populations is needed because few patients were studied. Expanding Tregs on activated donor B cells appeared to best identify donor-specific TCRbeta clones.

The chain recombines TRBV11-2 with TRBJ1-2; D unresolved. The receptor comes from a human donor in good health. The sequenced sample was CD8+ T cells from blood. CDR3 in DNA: TGTGCCAGCAGCTTAGGGAGGATTGACTATGGCTACACCTTC. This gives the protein CASSLGRIDYGYTF.